This entry is about one TCR beta chain. Its antigen is still unknown. This sample is drawn from a study of OX40 agonist ivuxolimab in advanced cancers. The study's findings and limits: On average, a greater number of expanded clones characterised CD8+ T cells relative to CD4+. With doses of 0.1-3.0 mg/kg, partial responders showed among the lowest clonal expansion.

The V end lost 1 base, the J end lost 0 bases, and 5 bases lay between the germline ends. This CDR3 has 14 residues. Germline-derived CDR1 and CDR2 are LNHDA and SQIVND (reference sequence). This table comes from immunoSEQ multiplex PCR, and its TCRdb copy is limited to in-frame clones, with some not included. The sample has about 90,000 clones; roughly 85% are singletons. The timepoints at which blood was sampled were baseline, cycle 4 day 1, and cycle 7 day 1. The sequence derives from an adult with an advanced solid tumor such as melanoma, head and neck, liver or kidney cancer. The chain uses TRBV19 and TRBJ2-3; D unresolved. Material: CD4+ or CD8+ T cells sorted from blood, obtained in a trial of the OX40 agonist ivuxolimab. CDR3 in DNA: TGTGCCAGTAGTATAGGTCGTAGCACAGATACGCAGTATTTT. Protein: CASSIGRSTDTQYF.